The rows below give T cell receptor beta chains drawn from one sample of a study of OX40 agonist ivuxolimab in advanced cancers. The protocol was immunoSEQ multiplex PCR, while the TCRdb copy is restricted to in-frame clones and leaves out a portion. Here the sample spans about 79,000 clones, approximately 94% being singletons. The starting material was CD4+ or CD8+ T cells sorted from blood, obtained in a trial of the OX40 agonist ivuxolimab. The receptors derive from an adult with an advanced solid tumor such as melanoma, head and neck, liver or kidney cancer. Both conserved end residues are part of each CDR3. A D gene is named only where the DNA matches it firmly.

D gene	J gene	V gene	CDR3 length	CDR3 protein
TRBD1	TRBJ2-5	TRBV6-1	15	CASSEVTGGGETQYF
.	TRBJ2-5	TRBV15	14	CATSLSWGLETQYF
.	TRBJ1-4	TRBV11-2	16	CASSPTPGATNEKLFF
TRBD1	TRBJ1-2	TRBV14	13	CASSLDRVFGYTF
.	TRBJ2-7	TRBV5-4	16	CASSSPEEGPAYEQYF
.	TRBJ2-1	TRBV15	15	CATSHGGSSYNEQFF
.	TRBJ2-7	TRBV27	13	CASSLGSFYEQYF
.	TRBJ2-7	TRBV27	14	CASRGGFGSYEQYF
.	TRBJ2-1	TRBV7-6	16	CASSPGATTDYNEQFF
.	TRBJ2-6	TRBV15	15	CATSRVVSGANVLTF
TRBD2	TRBJ2-3	TRBV19	18	CASSIGTPTSGFTDTQYF
.	TRBJ1-2	TRBV9	14	CASSVVGNVAPEAF
TRBD2	TRBJ2-1	TRBV13	16	CASSLPAGGVRDEQFF
.	TRBJ2-1	TRBV27	14	CASSLRSSYNEQFF
TRBD2	TRBJ2-2	TRBV4-3	16	CASSQDRGGRAGELFF
.	TRBJ1-1	TRBV19	13	CASSAVGTTEAFF
.	TRBJ1-4	TRBV21-1	12	CASRRYNEKLFF
TRBD1	TRBJ2-3	TRBV27	15	CASRLTGSSGDTQYF
.	TRBJ2-7	TRBV29-1	14	CSVSLTRNYEEQYF
TRBD1	TRBJ2-5	TRBV9	13	CASSTDREETQYF
.	TRBJ2-5	TRBV9	15	CASSVEGGMQETQYF
.	TRBJ2-7	TRBV7-2	15	CASSPQVSDSYEQYF
.	TRBJ1-2	TRBV9	15	CASSVGSLDGYGYTF
.	TRBJ2-2	TRBV4-3	15	CASSQELMDTGELFF
TRBD1	TRBJ2-3	TRBV5-6	13	CASSRDRADTQYF
.	TRBJ2-7	TRBV6-1	14	CASRTGTLTYEQYF
.	TRBJ2-1	TRBV19	14	CASSNLSVVAAQFF
.	TRBJ1-2	TRBV30	14	CAWLNPDSGYGYTF
.	TRBJ2-7	TRBV13	13	CASSYEGGREQYF
.	TRBJ2-7	TRBV6-5	14	CASSFTGPGREQYF
TRBD1	TRBJ2-1	TRBV2	16	CASSGGWDRVGNEQFF
.	TRBJ2-1	TRBV11-2	15	CASSLAAPWGDEQFF
.	TRBJ2-7	TRBV7-9	13	CASSLKSTNEQYF
TRBD1	TRBJ1-1	TRBV27	14	CASSLQGQGFEAFF
TRBD1	TRBJ1-2	TRBV7-9	16	CASSPTGTGDGYGYTF
.	TRBJ2-7	TRBV5-6	14	CASSLGGRTYEQYF
TRBD1	TRBJ2-7	TRBV6-5	15	CASSHPGQGYYEQYF
.	TRBJ2-7	TRBV7-9	14	CASSDPGAAYEQYF
TRBD2	TRBJ2-1	TRBV4-1	20	CASSQEGTAGGLLGYNEQFF
.	TRBJ2-3	TRBV6-5	15	CASSYSMLDSDTQYF
.	TRBJ2-1	TRBV11-2	16	CASSGEGLVYYNEQFF
TRBD2	TRBJ2-1	TRBV7-9	14	CATLPGLDYGEQFF
.	TRBJ2-3	TRBV5-4	14	CASNPQDSRDTQYF
TRBD2	TRBJ2-1	TRBV6-6	16	CASSLSGRKSYNEQFF
TRBD1	TRBJ2-1	TRBV25-1	18	CASSELFPPGQAYNEQFF
.	TRBJ2-5	TRBV5-8	10	CASSPETQYF
.	TRBJ1-4	TRBV27	16	CASSYDTAATNEKLFF
.	TRBJ1-5	TRBV5-4	15	CASSLSTYSNQPQHF
.	TRBJ1-1	TRBV10-3	12	CAISVGNTEAFF
.	TRBJ1-2	TRBV2	15	CASSDEEGRNYGYTF
.	TRBJ2-7	TRBV19	14	CASSDGGTTDEQYF
.	TRBJ1-1	TRBV18	12	CASSPTGIEAFF